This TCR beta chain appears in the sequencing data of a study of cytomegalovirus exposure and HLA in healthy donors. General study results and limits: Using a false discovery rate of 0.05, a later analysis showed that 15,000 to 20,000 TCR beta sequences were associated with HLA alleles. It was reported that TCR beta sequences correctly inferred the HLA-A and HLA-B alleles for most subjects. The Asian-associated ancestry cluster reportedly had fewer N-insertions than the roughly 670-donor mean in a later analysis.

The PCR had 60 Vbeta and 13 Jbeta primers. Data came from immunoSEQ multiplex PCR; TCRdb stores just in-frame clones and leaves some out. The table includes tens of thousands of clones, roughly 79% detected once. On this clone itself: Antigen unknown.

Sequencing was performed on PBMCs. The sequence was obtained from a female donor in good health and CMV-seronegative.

The CDR3 coding sequence is TGCGCCAGCAGCCAAGATCCGGTGGAGACCCAGTACTTC. It encodes CASSQDPVETQYF. The rearrangement uses TRBV4-1 and TRBJ2-5; D is uncertain. V gave up 0 bases and J gave up 5 bases, with 7 bases separating them. Germline assignment: CDR1 MGHRA and CDR2 YSYEKL. The CDR3 has 13 residues.